The T cell receptor (beta chain) described here comes from a study of response to subunit inactivated influenza vaccine (dated by TCRdb to 2017 to 2018). Background for the entire study: To follow how T cells responded to a trivalent subunit inactivated influenza vaccine, the researchers relied on deep quantitative profiling of the T cell receptor repertoire.

Trimming removed 5 bases from V and 1 base from J; the gene matches leave 4 bases unexplained. The CDR3 goes from the cysteine to the phenylalanine over 15 residues. Of the read, only the CDR3 DNA is kept; its 45 bases are in frame from base 1. General study outcomes and caveats: According to the authors, only a limited number of new T cells may be recruited by each seasonal influenza vaccination.

As concerns this clonotype: Its target antigen remains unknown. It has no much larger one-base neighbor in the sample; base qualities were not kept.

The library relied on RT-PCR. The sample was run on an Illumina HiSeq 2500. TCRdb applied fastp at Q25 and MiXCR to the public reads, then kept only in-frame beta chains. Merged by CDR3 protein, the rows form single entries marked with the most common genes and DNA. Within this sample are hundreds of thousands of distinct CDR3 sequences, with about 25% of them counted one time only. In total, the top ten clones hold over 1.5% of the sample. The chain links TRBV12-3 or TRBV12-4 with TRBJ2-3, with 9 bases in between that match TRBD1. Sequencing was performed on CD4+ T cells sorted from PBMCs, taken 4 to 6 days after vaccination. The sequence derives from a man aged 50 to 60 who received an inactivated influenza vaccine. Donor details come from another sample of the same person, matched by shared clones. The CDR3 region: CASSHRTGGTDTQYF. The DNA sequence is given as TGTGCCAGCAGTCACAGGACAGGGGGCACAGATACGCAGTATTTT.